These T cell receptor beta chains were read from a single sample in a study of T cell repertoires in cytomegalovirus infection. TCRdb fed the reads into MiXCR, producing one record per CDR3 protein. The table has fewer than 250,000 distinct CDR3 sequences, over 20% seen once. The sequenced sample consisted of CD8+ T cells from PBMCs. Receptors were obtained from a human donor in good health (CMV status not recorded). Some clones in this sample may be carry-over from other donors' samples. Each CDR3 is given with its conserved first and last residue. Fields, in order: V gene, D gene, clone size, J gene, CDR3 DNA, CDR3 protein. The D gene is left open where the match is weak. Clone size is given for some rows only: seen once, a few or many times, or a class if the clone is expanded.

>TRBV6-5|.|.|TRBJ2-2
TGTGCCAGCAGTTACCACGGATACACCGGGGAGCTGTTTTTT
CASSYHGYTGELFF
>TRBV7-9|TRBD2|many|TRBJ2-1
TGTGCCAGCAGCCCTCCTAATTTCGGGGGGGCACCCGATGAGCAGTTCTTC
CASSPPNFGGAPDEQFF
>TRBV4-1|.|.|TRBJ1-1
TGCGCCAGCAGCCACCTTACAGGGAGGGACACTGAAGCTTTCTTT
CASSHLTGRDTEAFF
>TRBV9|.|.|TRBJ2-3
TGTGCCAGCAGCTCACCTGAAGGGGGTGGCACAGATACGCAGTATTTT
CASSSPEGGGTDTQYF
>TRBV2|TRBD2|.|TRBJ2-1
TGTGCCATCTCAGCGGGGGAAACATACAATGAGCAGTTCTTC
CAISAGETYNEQFF
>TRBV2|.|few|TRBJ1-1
TGTGCCAGCAGGATCCTTCCAGACAACACTGAAGCTTTCTTT
CASRILPDNTEAFF
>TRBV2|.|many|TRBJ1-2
TGTGCCAGCAGTGAAGTAGGAAATATCGGGGACCCTAACTATGGCTACACCTTC
CASSEVGNIGDPNYGYTF
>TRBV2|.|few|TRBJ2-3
TGTGCCAGCAGTGAAGGCACTGCCACAGATACGCAGTATTTT
CASSEGTATDTQYF
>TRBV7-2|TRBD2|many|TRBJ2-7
TGTGCCAGCAGAATCGGAGCCGCGGGGGGGGCCTACGAGCAGTACTTC
CASRIGAAGGAYEQYF
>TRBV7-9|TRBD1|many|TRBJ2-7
TGTGCCAGCAGCAAAGGACAGGGGGTGTCCTACGAGCAGTACTTC
CASSKGQGVSYEQYF
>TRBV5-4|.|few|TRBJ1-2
TGTGCCAGCAGCTACGCCGGGACGGACTATGGCTACACCTTC
CASSYAGTDYGYTF
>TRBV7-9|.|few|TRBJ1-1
TGTGCCAGCAGCTTAGGATCCCGTGCAGCTTTCTTT
CASSLGSRAAFF
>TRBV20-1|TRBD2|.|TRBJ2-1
TGCAGTGCTAGAGGTAGCGGGGACCATGAGCAGTTCTTC
CSARGSGDHEQFF
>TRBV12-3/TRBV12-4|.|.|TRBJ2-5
TGTGCCAGCAGTTTTGGGGACACCGTGGGGACCCAGTACTTC
CASSFGDTVGTQYF
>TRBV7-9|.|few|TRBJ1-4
TGTGCCAGCAGCTTACTCCGGACCTACGGAGGAAATGAAAAACTGTTTTTT
CASSLLRTYGGNEKLFF
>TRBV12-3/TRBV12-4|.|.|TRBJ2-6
TGTGCCAGCAGAGGGGACGGCATCTCTGGGGCCAACGTCCTGACTTTC
CASRGDGISGANVLTF
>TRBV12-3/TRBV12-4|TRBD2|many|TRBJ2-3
TGTGCCAGCAGCCAACTATCTAGCGGGGGGACAGATACGCAGTATTTT
CASSQLSSGGTDTQYF
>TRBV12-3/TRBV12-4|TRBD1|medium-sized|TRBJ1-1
TGTGCCAGCAGTACATGGACAGGGAACACTGAAGCTTTCTTT
CASSTWTGNTEAFF
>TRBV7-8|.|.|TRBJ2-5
TGTGCCAGCACAGGGACAACTTATCAAGAGACCCAGTACTTC
CASTGTTYQETQYF
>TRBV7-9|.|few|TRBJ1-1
TGTGCCAGCAGATCCAGGGAACTGAACACTGAAGCTTTCTTT
CASRSRELNTEAFF
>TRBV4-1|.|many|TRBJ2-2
TGCGCCAGCAGCCACACCGGGCCAGGCACCGGGGAGCTGTTTTTT
CASSHTGPGTGELFF
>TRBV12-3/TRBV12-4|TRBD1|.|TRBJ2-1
TGTGCCAGCAGTTGGGTCAGGGGGCAGGATGAGCAGTTCTTC
CASSWVRGQDEQFF
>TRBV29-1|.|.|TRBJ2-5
TGCAGCGCCCTCAGTCCCGAGACCCAGTACTTC
CSALSPETQYF
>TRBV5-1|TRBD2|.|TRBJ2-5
TGCGCCAGCAGCGACGGGACTACCAAAGAGACCCAGTACTTC
CASSDGTTKETQYF
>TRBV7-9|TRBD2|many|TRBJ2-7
TGTGCCAGCAGCGCCCGGGGGGACGAGCAGTACTTC
CASSARGDEQYF
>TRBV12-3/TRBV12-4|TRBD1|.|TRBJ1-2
TGTGCCAGCAGTTGGGACAGCGAGAACTATGGCTACACCTTC
CASSWDSENYGYTF
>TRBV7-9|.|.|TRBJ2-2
TGTGCCAGCAGCTCCTCGACAGCTAACACCGGGGAGCTGTTTTTT
CASSSSTANTGELFF
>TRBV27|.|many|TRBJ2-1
TGTGCCAGCAGTTCCCGTGGAGGGCGGAATGAGCAGTTCTTC
CASSSRGGRNEQFF
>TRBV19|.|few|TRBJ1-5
TGTGCCGGAGGGGCTCAGGGGAATCAGCCCCAGCATTTT
CAGGAQGNQPQHF
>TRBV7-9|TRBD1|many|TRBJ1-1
TGTGCCAGCAGCATGGACAGGGGGGACACTGAAGCTTTCTTT
CASSMDRGDTEAFF
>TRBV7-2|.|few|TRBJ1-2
TGTGCCAGCAGCCCTTCCAACAGGGTTGACTATGGCTACACCTTC
CASSPSNRVDYGYTF
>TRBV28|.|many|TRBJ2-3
TGTGCCAGCAGTTTCCGCCGGGACTTCTTCACAGATACGCAGTATTTT
CASSFRRDFFTDTQYF
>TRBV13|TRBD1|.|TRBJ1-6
TGTGCCAGCAGCACACAGGGGCTCTCCTATAATTCACCCCTCCACTTT
CASSTQGLSYNSPLHF
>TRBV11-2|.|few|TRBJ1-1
TGTGCCAGCACCCGGGGGGCTGCTGAAGCTTTCTTT
CASTRGAAEAFF
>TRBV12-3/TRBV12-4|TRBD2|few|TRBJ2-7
TGTGCCAGCAGTTCCAGCGGGGTTTATTACGAGCAGTACTTC
CASSSSGVYYEQYF
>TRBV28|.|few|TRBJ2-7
TGTGCCAGCACCCCCGGGGCGGGGGCTGGTTACGAGCAGTACTTC
CASTPGAGAGYEQYF
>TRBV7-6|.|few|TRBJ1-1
TGTGCCAGCAGCTTTGTTGGGGCTGAAGCTTTCTTT
CASSFVGAEAFF
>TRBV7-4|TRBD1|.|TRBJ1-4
TGTGCCAGCAGCTCCTCGGGACAGTTTGAAAAACTGTTTTTT
CASSSSGQFEKLFF
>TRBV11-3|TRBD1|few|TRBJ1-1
TGTGCCAGCAGCTCGCGACAGGGAGGTACTGAAGCTTTCTTT
CASSSRQGGTEAFF
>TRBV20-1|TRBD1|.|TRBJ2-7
TGCAGTGCTCCCGGGACAGTCTCCTACGAGCAGTACTTC
CSAPGTVSYEQYF
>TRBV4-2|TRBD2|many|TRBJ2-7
TGTGCCAGCAGCCAAGAGGAGTTCTTAGCGGGGGGCCTCTCCTACGAGCAGTACTTC
CASSQEEFLAGGLSYEQYF